Following are 4 T cell receptor beta chains from one sample sequenced in a study of tumour-infiltrating T cells in Burkitt lymphoma (TCRdb year 2020). The library was made by the immunoSEQ multiplex PCR assay. In TCRdb, the immuneACCESS table is reduced to in-frame sequences with V and J assigned. These tables do not hold every clone; where another copy was compared, an unresolved V gene accounts for under half, and the others remain unexplained. The sample has 2,000 to 2,500 clones on record, 88% of them singletons. The top ten clonotypes cover about 19% of the sample. Sequenced sample: tumor tissue. The receptors here all came from a human donor with diffuse large B-cell lymphoma.

J is TRBJ2-1 and V is TRBV9; D is possibly TRBD2 (5 bases). CDR3 length: 18 amino acids. V lost 4 bases to trimming and J lost 4 bases, with 24 bases between them. Germline V gene data show CDR1 as SGDLS and CDR2 as YYNGEE. The CDR3 DNA follows: TGTGCCAGCAGCCCCAGAGGCAGCGGCGATTCCAAATACAATGAGCAGTTCTTC. Its translation is CASSPRGSGDSKYNEQFF.

V usage is TRBV18 and J usage is TRBJ2-1; 10 nucleotides align to TRBD1. CDR1 and CDR2 (germline): KGHSH, LQKENI. CDR3 length: 15 amino acids. V gave up 2 bases and J gave up 4 bases; unmatched junction bases: 2. This CDR3 is CASSPGTGVYNEQFF. CDR3 sequence (DNA): TGTGCCAGCTCACCAGGGACAGGGGTTTACAATGAGCAGTTCTTC.

This chain uses TRBV5-1 with TRBJ1-3; the match to TRBD1 covers 10 bases. Germline V gene lookup returns CDR1 SGHRS and CDR2 YFSETQ. This CDR3 region has 16 residues. V was pared by 3 bases and J by 0 bases, with 3 bases of the junction left unmatched. The CDR3 DNA sequence: TGCGCCAGCAGCTGGGACAGGGGTCCCTCTGGAAACACCATATATTTT. Translated: CASSWDRGPSGNTIYF.

CDR3 amino acids: CASSGSSGSYEQYF. Written as DNA, the CDR3 is TGTGCCAGCAGTGGTTCTAGCGGCTCCTACGAGCAGTACTTC. This sequence joins TRBV28 and TRBJ2-7; 7 bases align to TRBD2. The J segment lost 0 bases and the V segment lost 5 bases, leaving 4 bases of the junction unmatched. The CDR3 consists of 14 residues. Germline CDR1 reads MDHEN; CDR2 reads SYDVKM.